The present entry profiles one TCR beta chain with its context. The data originate from a study of blood T cell repertoires in COVID-19. Study-wide context: Researchers got acute and convalescent COVID-19 samples from the United States, Italy and Spain.

TCRdb keeps only in-frame clones here, not all; method: immunoSEQ multiplex PCR. The sample has about 440,000 clones, 87% seen once; the top ten hold roughly 1.9%. The CDR3 length is 15 residues. In germline, CDR1 is KGHSH, CDR2 LQKENI. The germline V and J ends were trimmed by 6 bases and 5 bases, with 17 bases remaining between them. This chain joins TRBV18 and TRBJ1-5; TRBD1 might be the D (6 bases). Material for sequencing was PBMCs or T cells enriched from blood (not recorded which). The clonotype originates from a woman under 30 with acute COVID-19. The CDR3 DNA follows: TGTGCCAGCTCCCACGGCCGGGGGGCCGATCAGCCCCAGCATTTT. It encodes CASSHGRGADQPQHF. Full variable domain (missing parts from reference TRBV18 and TRBJ1-5): NAGVMQNPRHLVRRRGQEARLRCSPMKGHSHVYWYRQLPEEGLKFMVYLQKENIIDESGMPKERFSAEFPKEGPSILRIQQVVRGDSAAYFCASSHGRGADQPQHFGDGTRLSIL.